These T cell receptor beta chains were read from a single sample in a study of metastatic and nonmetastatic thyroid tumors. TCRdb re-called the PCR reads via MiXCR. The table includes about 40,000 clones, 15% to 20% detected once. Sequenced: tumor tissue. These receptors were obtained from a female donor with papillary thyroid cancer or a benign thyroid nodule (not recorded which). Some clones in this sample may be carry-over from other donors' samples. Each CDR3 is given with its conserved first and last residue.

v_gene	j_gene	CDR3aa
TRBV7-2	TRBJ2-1	CASSSQKWDEQFF
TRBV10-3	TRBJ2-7	CAISDPGQKLYEQYF
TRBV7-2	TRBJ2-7	CASSFQQGGIYEQYF
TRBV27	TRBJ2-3	CASSLSPTGRTDTQYF
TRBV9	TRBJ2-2	CASSSGGGGYTGELFF
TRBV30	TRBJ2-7	CAWSKGLAGPYEQYF
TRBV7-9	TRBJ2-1	CASSSVMRGHEQFF
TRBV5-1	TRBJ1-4	CASSSGPGVDEKLFF
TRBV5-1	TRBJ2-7	CASSLSTDDEQYF
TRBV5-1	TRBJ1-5	CASSLGDLPNQPQHF
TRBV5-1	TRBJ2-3	CASSLWDITDTQYF
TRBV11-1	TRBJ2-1	CASSLAGTSGRYNEQFF
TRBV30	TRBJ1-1	CAWSRFMNTEAFF
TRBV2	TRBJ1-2	CAQKASTSYGYTF
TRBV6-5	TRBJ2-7	CASSYSGQGPYEQYF
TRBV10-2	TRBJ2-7	CASSAAGTGDNEQYF
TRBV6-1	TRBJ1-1	CASSEGARGLGTEAFF
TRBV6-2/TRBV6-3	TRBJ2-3	CASIYPLPPWRGGTDTQYF
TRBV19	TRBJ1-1	CASSIFLGTENTEAFF
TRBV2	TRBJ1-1	CASTPIRGPNTEAFF
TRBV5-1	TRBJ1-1	CASSSTDSMNTEAFF
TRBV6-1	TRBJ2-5	CASSSLRTSGRAETQYF
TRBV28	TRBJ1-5	CASSLSDTPSNQPQHF
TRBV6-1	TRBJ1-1	CASSELPGITEAFF
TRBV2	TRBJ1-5	CASSEFGRARGQPQHF
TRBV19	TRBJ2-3	CASSSSLAGRGDTQYF